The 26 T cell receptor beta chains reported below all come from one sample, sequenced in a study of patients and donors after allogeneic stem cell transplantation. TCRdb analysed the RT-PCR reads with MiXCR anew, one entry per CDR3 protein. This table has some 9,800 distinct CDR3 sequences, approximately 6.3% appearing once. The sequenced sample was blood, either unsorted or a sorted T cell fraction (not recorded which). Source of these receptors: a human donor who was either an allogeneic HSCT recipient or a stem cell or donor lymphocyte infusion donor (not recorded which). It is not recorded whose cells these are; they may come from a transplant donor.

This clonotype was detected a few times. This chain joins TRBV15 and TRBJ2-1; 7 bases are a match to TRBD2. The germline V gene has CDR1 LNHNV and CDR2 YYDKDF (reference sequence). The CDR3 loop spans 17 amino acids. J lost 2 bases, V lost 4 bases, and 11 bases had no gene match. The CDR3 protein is CATSKIAIAGAYNEQFF. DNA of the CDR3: TGTGCCACCAGCAAAATAGCTATAGCGGGCGCCTACAATGAGCAGTTCTTC. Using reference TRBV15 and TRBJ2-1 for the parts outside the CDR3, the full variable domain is DAMVIQNPRYQVTQFGKPVTLSCSQTLNHNVMYWYQQKSSQAPKLLFHYYDKDFNNEADTPDNFQSRRPNTSFCFLDIRSPGLGDTAMYLCATSKIAIAGAYNEQFFGPGTRLTVL.

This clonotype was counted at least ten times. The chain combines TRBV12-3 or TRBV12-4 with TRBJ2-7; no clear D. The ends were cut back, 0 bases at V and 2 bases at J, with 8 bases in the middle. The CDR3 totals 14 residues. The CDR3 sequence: CASSLAVPPYEQYF. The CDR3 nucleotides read TGTGCCAGCAGTTTAGCGGTTCCGCCCTACGAGCAGTACTTC.

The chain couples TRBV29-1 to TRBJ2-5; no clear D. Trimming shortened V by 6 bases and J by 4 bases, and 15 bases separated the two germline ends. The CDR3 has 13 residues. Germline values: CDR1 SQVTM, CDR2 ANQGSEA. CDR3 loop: CSVAIVYRETQYF. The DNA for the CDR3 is TGCAGCGTCGCTATCGTGTATAGAGAGACCCAGTACTTC.

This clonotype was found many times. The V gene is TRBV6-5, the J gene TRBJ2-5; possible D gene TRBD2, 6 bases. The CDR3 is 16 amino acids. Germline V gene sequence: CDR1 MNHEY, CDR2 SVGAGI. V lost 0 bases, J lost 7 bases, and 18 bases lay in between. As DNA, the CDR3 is TGTGCCAGCAGTTACTCGATTATGCGGGGCTCCTGGACCCAGTACTTC. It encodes CASSYSIMRGSWTQYF.

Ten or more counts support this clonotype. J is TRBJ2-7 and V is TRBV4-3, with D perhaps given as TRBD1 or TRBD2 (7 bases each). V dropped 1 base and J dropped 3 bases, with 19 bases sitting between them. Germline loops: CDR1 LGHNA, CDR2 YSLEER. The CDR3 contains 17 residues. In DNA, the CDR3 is TGCGCCAGCAGCCAAGTGTTAGGGGGGGCAGGGGGCTACGAGCAGTACTTC. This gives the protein CASSQVLGGAGGYEQYF.

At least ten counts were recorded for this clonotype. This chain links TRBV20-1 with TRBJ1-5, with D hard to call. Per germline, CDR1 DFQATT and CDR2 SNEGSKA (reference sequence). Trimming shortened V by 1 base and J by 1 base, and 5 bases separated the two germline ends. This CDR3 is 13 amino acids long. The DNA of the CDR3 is TGCAGTGCTAGAGCTCAAAGCAATCAGCCCCAGCATTTT. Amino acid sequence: CSARAQSNQPQHF.

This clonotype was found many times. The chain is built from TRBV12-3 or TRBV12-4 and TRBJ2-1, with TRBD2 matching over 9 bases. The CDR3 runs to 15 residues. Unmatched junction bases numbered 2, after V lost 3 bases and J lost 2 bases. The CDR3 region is CASSFRTSAYNEQFF. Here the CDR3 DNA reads TGTGCCAGCAGTTTTAGGACTAGCGCCTACAATGAGCAGTTCTTC.

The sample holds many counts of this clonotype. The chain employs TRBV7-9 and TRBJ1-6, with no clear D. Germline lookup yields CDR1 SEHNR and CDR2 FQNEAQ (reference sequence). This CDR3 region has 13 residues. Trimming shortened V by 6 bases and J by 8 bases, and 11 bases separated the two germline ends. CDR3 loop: CASSEQLDSPLHF. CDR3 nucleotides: TGTGCCAGCAGTGAGCAGTTGGATTCACCCCTCCACTTT.

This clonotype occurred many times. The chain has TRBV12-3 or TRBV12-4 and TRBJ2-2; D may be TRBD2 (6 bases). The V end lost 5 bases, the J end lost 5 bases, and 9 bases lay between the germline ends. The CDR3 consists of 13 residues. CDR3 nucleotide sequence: TGTGCCAGCAGTAACCGGGAGACCGGGGAGCTGTTTTTT. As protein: CASSNRETGELFF.

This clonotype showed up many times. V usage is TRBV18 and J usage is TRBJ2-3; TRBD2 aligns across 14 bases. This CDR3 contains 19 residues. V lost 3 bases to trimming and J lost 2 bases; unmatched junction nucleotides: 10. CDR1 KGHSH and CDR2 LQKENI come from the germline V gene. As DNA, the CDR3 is TGTGCCAGCTCACCGACCCCGGGACTAGCGGGAGTATCCACAGATACGCAGTATTTT. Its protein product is CASSPTPGLAGVSTDTQYF.

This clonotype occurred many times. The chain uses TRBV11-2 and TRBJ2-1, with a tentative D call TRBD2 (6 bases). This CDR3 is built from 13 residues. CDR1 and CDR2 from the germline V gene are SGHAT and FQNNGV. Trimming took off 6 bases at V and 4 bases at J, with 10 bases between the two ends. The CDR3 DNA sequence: TGTGCCAGCAGACCGGGGAGGTACAATGAGCAGTTCTTC. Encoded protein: CASRPGRYNEQFF.

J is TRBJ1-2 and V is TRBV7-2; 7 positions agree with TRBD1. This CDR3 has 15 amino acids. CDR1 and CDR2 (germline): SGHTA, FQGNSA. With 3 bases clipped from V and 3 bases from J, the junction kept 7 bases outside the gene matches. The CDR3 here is CASSLGTELHYGYTF. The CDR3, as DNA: TGTGCCAGCAGCTTGGGGACAGAGCTTCACTATGGCTACACCTTC.

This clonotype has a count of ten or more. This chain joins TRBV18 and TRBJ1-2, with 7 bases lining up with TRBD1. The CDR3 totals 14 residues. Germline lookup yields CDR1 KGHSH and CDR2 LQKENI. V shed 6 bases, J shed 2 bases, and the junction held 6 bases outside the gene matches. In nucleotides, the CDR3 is TGTGCCAGCTCTCCTGACAGGGCCAACTATGGCTACACCTTC. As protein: CASSPDRANYGYTF.

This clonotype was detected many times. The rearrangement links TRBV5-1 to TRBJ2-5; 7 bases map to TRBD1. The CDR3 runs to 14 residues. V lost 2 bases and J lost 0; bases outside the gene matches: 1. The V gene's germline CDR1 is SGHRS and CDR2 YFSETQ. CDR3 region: CASSLQGYQETQYF. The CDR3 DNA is TGCGCCAGCAGCTTACAGGGGTACCAAGAGACCCAGTACTTC.

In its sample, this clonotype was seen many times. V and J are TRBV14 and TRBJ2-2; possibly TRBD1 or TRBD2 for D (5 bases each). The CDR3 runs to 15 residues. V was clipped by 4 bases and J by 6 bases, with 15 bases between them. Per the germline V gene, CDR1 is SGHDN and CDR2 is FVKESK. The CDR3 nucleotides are TGTGCCAGCAGCCTTTACTTGGGGGTTCCCGGGGAGCTGTTTTTT. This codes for CASSLYLGVPGELFF.

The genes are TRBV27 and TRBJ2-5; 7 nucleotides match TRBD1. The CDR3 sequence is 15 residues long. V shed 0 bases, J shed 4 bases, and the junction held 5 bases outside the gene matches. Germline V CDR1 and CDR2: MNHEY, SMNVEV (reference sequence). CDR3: CASSLSPGGSETQYF. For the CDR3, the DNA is TGTGCCAGCAGTTTATCGCCAGGGGGTTCAGAGACCCAGTACTTC.

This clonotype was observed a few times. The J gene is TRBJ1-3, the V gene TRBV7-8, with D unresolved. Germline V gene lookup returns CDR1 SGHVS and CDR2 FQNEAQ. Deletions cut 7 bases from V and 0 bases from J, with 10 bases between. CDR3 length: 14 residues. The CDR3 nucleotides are TGTGCCAGCACGTCGCTTAGCTCTGGAAACACCATATATTTT. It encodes CASTSLSSGNTIYF.

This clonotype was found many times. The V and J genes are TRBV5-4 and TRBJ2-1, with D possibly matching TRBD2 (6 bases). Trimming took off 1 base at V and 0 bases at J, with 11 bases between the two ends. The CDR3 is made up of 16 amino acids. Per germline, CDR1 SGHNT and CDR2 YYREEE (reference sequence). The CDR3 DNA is TGTGCCAGCAGCTTGTTTATCGGGAGCTCCTACAATGAGCAGTTCTTC. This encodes CASSLFIGSSYNEQFF.

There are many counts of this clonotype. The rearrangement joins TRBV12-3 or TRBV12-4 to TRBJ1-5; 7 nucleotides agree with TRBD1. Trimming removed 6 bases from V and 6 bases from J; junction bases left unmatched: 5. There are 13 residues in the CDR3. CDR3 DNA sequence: TGTGCCAGCAGAAGACAGGGCGTTCAGCCCCAGCATTTT. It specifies CASRRQGVQPQHF.

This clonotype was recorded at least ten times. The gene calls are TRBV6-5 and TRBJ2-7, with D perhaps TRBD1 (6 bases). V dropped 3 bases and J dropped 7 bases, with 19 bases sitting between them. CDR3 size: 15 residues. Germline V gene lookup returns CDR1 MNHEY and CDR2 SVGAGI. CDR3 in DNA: TGTGCCAGCAGTTATGGAGGATCACAGGGACGGGAGCAGTACTTC. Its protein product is CASSYGGSQGREQYF.

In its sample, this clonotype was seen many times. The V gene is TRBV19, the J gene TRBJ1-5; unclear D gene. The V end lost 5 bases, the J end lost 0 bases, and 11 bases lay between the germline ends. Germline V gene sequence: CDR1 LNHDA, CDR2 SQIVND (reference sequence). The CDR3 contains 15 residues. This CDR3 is CASSYVEYSNQPQHF. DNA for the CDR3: TGTGCCAGTAGTTACGTAGAGTATAGCAATCAGCCCCAGCATTTT.

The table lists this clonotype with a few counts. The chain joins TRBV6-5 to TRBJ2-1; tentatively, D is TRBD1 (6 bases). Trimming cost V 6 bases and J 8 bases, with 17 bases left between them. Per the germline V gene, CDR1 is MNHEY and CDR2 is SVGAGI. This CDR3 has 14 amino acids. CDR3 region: CASSRSKKGDEQFF. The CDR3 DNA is TGTGCCAGCAGCCGCAGCAAGAAGGGGGATGAGCAGTTCTTC.

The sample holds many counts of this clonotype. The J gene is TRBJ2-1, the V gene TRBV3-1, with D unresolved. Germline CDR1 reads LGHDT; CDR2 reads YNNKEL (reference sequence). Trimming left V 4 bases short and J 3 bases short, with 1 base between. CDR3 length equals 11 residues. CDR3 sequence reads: CASSLYNEQFF. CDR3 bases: TGTGCCAGCAGCCTCTACAATGAGCAGTTCTTC.

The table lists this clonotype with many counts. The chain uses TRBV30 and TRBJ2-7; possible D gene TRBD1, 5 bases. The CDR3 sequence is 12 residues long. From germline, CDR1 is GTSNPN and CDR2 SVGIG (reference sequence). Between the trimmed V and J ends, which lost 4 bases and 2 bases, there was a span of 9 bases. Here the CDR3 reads CAWTGNTYEQYF. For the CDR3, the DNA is TGTGCCTGGACAGGGAACACCTACGAGCAGTACTTC.

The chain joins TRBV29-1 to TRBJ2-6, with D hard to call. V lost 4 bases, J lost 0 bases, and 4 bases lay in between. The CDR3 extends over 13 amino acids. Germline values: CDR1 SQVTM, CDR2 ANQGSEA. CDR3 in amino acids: CSVVSSGANVLTF. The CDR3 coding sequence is TGCAGCGTTGTGTCCTCTGGGGCCAACGTCCTGACTTTC.

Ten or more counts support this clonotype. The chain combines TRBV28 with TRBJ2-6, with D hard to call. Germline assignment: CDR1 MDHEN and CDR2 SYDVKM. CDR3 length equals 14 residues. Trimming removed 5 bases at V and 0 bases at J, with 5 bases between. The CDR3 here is CASSRFSGANVLTF. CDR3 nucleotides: TGTGCCAGCAGTAGGTTCTCTGGGGCCAACGTCCTGACTTTC.